The 4 T cell receptor beta chains given below trace back to one sample, sequenced in a study of shared clonotypes between healthy human individuals. Method: immunoSEQ multiplex PCR; TCRdb's copy keeps in-frame clones and lacks some. The sample consists of some 200,000 clones, 65% to 80% of them appearing once. Input material: memory CD4+ T cells sorted from blood. As for subset: CD45RA-negative fraction. These receptors were collected from a man aged 30-40 years in good health.

The chain recombines TRBV27 with TRBJ2-2; 7 nucleotides line up with TRBD2. Germline trimming cut 7 bases from V and 4 bases from J; bases unmatched to any gene: 18. The CDR3 spans 18 residues. Germline loops: CDR1 MNHEY, CDR2 SMNVEV (reference sequence). CDR3 nucleotides: TGTGCCAGCACCCCCGGCACCGGGACTACATTGTTCACCGGGGAGCTGTTTTTT. This translates into CASTPGTGTTLFTGELFF.

The V gene is TRBV12-5, the J gene TRBJ2-3; 8 bases match TRBD2. This CDR3 contains 16 residues. Germline lookup yields CDR1 LGHNT and CDR2 FRNRAP. The V and J ends lost 1 base and 2 bases, in that order; junction bases with no gene match: 5. The chain's CDR3 is CASGLGVTSVTDTQYF. The CDR3 DNA is TGTGCTAGTGGTTTGGGGGTGACTAGCGTCACAGATACGCAGTATTTT.

The chain combines TRBV15 with TRBJ2-5, with no clear D. The CDR3 is 14 amino acids. Germline-derived CDR1 and CDR2 are LNHNV and YYDKDF (reference sequence). Trimming removed 0 bases at V and 5 bases at J, with 10 bases between. Written as DNA, the CDR3 is TGTGCCACCAGCAGAGATCGGGCAGACGAGACCCAGTACTTC. This encodes CATSRDRADETQYF.

The chain joins TRBV19 to TRBJ2-1; 8 positions agree with TRBD2. Germline V CDR1 and CDR2: LNHDA, SQIVND (reference sequence). Trimming took 3 bases from V and 2 from J; bases not matched to a gene: 6. The length of the CDR3 is 16 residues. The CDR3 spells CASSIPLAGAYNEQFF. The CDR3 DNA reads as TGTGCCAGTAGTATCCCTCTAGCGGGCGCCTACAATGAGCAGTTCTTC.